This entry describes one TCR beta chain. It has no known antigen specificity. One base away there is no much larger clone; base qualities are not given. Inclusive of the bounding cysteine and phenylalanine, the CDR3 is 17 residues long. The read is trimmed to its CDR3 DNA, 51 bases read in frame from base 1. Relative to germline, V is 6 bases shorter and J is 4 bases shorter, with 24 bases between their ends. The germline V gene (reference sequence) sets CDR1 to LNHDA and CDR2 to SQIVND. Genomic DNA was isolated from the sorted cells so that the TCRbeta CDR3 region could be sequenced. The immunoSEQ Assay was used for sequencing of TCRbeta CDR3 regions. Entries here come from immuneACCESS through TCRdb and include only in-frame sequences with V and J called. Some clones fail to appear in such tables; in the studies checked, an unresolved V gene covers under half of the shortfall, and the cause of the remainder is unknown. The table for this sample lists 56,000 or so clones; roughly 82% of them were counted only once. Together, the top ten hold about 3.9% of the sample.

Patients with autoimmune disease history or receiving systemic immunosuppression were excluded from the trial. Peripheral blood for TCR sequencing was collected from all dose cohorts at baseline, on cycle 4 day 1, and on cycle 7 day 1. The samples were taken from a phase I, first-in-human, multicenter, open-label dose-escalation trial of ivuxolimab. Adults with locally advanced or metastatic head and neck squamous cell, hepatocellular, melanoma or renal cell carcinoma were enrolled in the trial. Before TCR sequencing, CD4+ and CD8+ T cells were separately sorted from peripheral blood. The source of the sample is a study of OX40 agonist ivuxolimab in advanced cancers. Describing the broader study: Ivuxolimab was a fully human IgG2 agonistic monoclonal antibody targeting the costimulatory receptor OX40 (CD134). Intravenous ivuxolimab was administered to patients every 2 weeks at six dose levels: 0.01, 0.1, 0.3, 1.5, 3 and 10 mg/kg. Among the 52 dose-escalation patients, some 20 had hepatocellular carcinoma, 15 or so melanoma, 9 renal cell carcinoma and 9 head and neck cancer. A male proportion of about 79% and a mean age of 60 years, ranging from roughly 23 to 85, were recorded for the dose-escalation cohort. Prior anti-PD-1, anti-PD-L1 or anti-CTLA-4 therapy was permitted, and roughly two fifths of dose-escalation patients had received checkpoint inhibitors. Partial responses occurred in three dose-escalation patients: two with cutaneous melanoma and one with hepatocellular carcinoma. Peripheral TCRbeta sequencing aimed to test whether ivuxolimab altered TCR sequence diversity and caused clonal T-cell expansion. The paper covers the monotherapy dose-escalation part of the phase I ivuxolimab trial, which included N of about 51 patients.

Summary of the overall study and its limitations: After ivuxolimab, CD8+ T cells had more expanded clones than CD4+ T cells on average. In partial responders in the 0.1-3.0 mg/kg groups, normalized peripheral clonal expansion was found to be among the lowest, especially among CD8+ T cells. Low levels of normalized T-cell clonal expansion were also seen in some patients who did not respond. Antigen specificity was not determined for the clonally expanded peripheral T cells. At doses from 0.1 to 3.0 mg/kg, clonal expansion was seen in both CD4+ and CD8+ blood T cells between baseline and week 6.

Recombination joined TRBV19 with TRBJ1-2; TRBD1 is perhaps the D gene, given 6 matching bases. This receptor was taken from an adult with an advanced solid tumor such as melanoma, head and neck, liver or kidney cancer. Specimen: CD4+ or CD8+ T cells sorted from blood, collected in a trial of the OX40 agonist ivuxolimab. The DNA sequence reads TGTGCCAGTAGCTCCGGGACACCCTTCGTTGGTGGCTATGGCTACACCTTC. Its coded protein is CASSSGTPFVGGYGYTF.